This T cell receptor beta chain was captured in a study of shared clonotypes between healthy human individuals. Study conclusions and caveats: The sampled material consisted only of blood, and tissue repertoires are likely to differ.

The donors, healthy adults who were HIV-negative, had experienced no recent acute infections or vaccinations. Adult Caucasians living in Nashville, Tennessee made up all of the donors. As regards this clone: The antigen remains unidentified.

CDR3 length: 13 residues. Germline V gene sequence: CDR1 LGHNA, CDR2 YSLEER. V lost 0 bases to trimming and J lost 7 bases, with 7 bases between them. About 32,000 T cell genomes (about 300 ng DNA) went into each PBMC replicate. Method: immunoSEQ multiplex PCR; TCRdb's copy keeps in-frame clones and lacks some. This table holds around 480,000 clones, about 75% found once. The specimen was PBMCs. The chain has TRBV4-3 and TRBJ2-4; D not certain. The source of this sequence is a woman between 35 and 50 years old in good health. Some clones in this sample may be carry-over from other donors' samples. The CDR3 DNA sequence: TGCGCCAGCAGCCAAGATACCGTCAACATTCAGTACTTC. Its translation: CASSQDTVNIQYF.